This TCR beta chain was retrieved from a study of control samples from healthy donors and cancer patients. Here immunoSEQ multiplex PCR was the method, and the copy in TCRdb shows in-frame clones only, minus some. The sample holds about 160,000 clones, about 94% seen once. V shed 1 base, J shed 5 bases, and the junction held 8 bases outside the gene matches. Germline loops: CDR1 SGHTA, CDR2 FQGNSA. The CDR3 runs 17 residues. Sequencing was done on a sample of blood. This rearrangement joins TRBV7-2 to TRBJ2-2; 9 bases map to TRBD1. The TCR originated in a woman in her thirties in good health. The CDR3 loop reads CASSLDRGRIITGELFF. CDR3 in DNA: TGTGCCAGCAGCTTAGACAGGGGGCGCATTATAACCGGGGAGCTGTTTTTT.